A single TCR beta chain is shown here with its context. TCRdb's copy holds only in-frame clones and misses some; the assay was immunoSEQ multiplex PCR. The sample yields about 69,000 clones, less than 85% seen once. This sample was taken from a study of blood T cell repertoires in COVID-19. The source is a middle-aged man with COVID-19, enrolled during active disease. Sequences were obtained from peripheral blood.

DNA for the CDR3: TGTGCTACATCCCGGGACAGGGGGAATGAGCAGTTCTTC. Translation gives CATSRDRGNEQFF. This chain links TRBV12-5 with TRBJ2-1; 11 bases match TRBD1. In germline, CDR1 is LGHNT, CDR2 FRNRAP. J lost 7 bases, V lost 10 bases, and 6 bases had no gene match. CDR3 length: 13 amino acids.